This TCR beta chain was recorded in a study of early stage breast cancer tumors. Study overall: ER+/PR+/HER2- status applied to about 75% of the 16 invasive breast tumors. Each sample averaged approximately 10-fold read coverage.

CDR1 and CDR2 (germline): SGHVS, FQNEAQ. CDR3 length: 13 amino acids. Trimming cost V 9 bases and J 4 bases; bases outside gene matches: 6. This clone is large within its sample. Its specificity is not known. Study findings and constraints: In about 90% of the 16 patients, blood comparison separated tumor from normal breast.

Blood replicates held 0.5 ug DNA, tumor or normal breast roughly 1.5 ug, two each. Sequenced by immunoSEQ multiplex PCR; TCRdb stores in-frame clones only, minus some. This sample has 5,500 to 7,000 clones, with over 60% found just once. The sequence came from a person aged 45 to 59 with breast cancer. Sequenced input: normal breast tissue next to the tumor. The J gene is TRBJ1-1, the V gene TRBV7-8; 9 nucleotides align to TRBD1. CDR3 amino acids: CASGTGRTTEAFF. Here the CDR3 DNA reads TGTGCCAGTGGGACAGGGAGGACCACTGAAGCTTTCTTT.